The TCR beta chain under discussion was sequenced for a study of T cell repertoires in cytomegalovirus infection. Across the study: The authors relied on CMV epitopes, both recently identified HLA-C-restricted and well-studied HLA-B-restricted. The public TCR beta signatures pointed to both CMV infection and matching HLA type. Whole-study results and caveats: HLA-C-restricted CMV clonotypes gave the most frequent clonotype in two of eight donors.

This clonotype was seen only a few times. Its antigen remains unidentified. One end of the junction does not line up with germline, which may come from a read error. In TCRdb, the reads were re-called with MiXCR into one record per CDR3 protein. The sample lists 750,000 to 900,000 distinct CDR3 sequences; about 29% were seen once. From germline, CDR1 is MGHRA and CDR2 YSYEKL. This CDR3 spans 18 amino acids. Sample: cultured CD8+ T cells from PBMCs, taken from culture after CMV antigen stimulation. V gene TRBV4-1 combines with J gene TRBJ1-2; 10 bases fit TRBD1. This sequence originates from a human donor in good health (CMV status not recorded). Some clones in this sample may be carry-over from other donors' samples. The CDR3 spells CASSPSGTGESTNYGYTF. In nucleotides, the CDR3 is TGTGCCAGCAGCCCCTCTGGGACAGGGGAGAGCACTAACTATGGCTACACCTTC.